What follows are 24 T cell receptor beta chains derived from one specimen sequenced in a study of blood T cell repertoires in COVID-19. Sequencing was performed with immunoSEQ multiplex PCR; in TCRdb, only in-frame clones are kept and a portion is missing. The table lists about 190,000 clones, nearly 90% of them singletons, with less than 7.5% in the top ten. Sequencing was done on a sample of peripheral blood. The receptors here all came from a woman in her 40s who had recovered from COVID-19.

The genes are TRBV4-2 and TRBJ2-1, with no clear D. This CDR3 has 14 amino acids. Trimming cost V 1 base and J 9 bases, with 13 bases left between them. From germline, CDR1 is LGHNA and CDR2 YNFKEQ. The CDR3 DNA follows: TGTGCCAGCAGCCAAGTCGGTGAGCGCGTTGAGCAGTTCTTC. It is translated as CASSQVGERVEQFF.

The rearrangement joins TRBV19 to TRBJ2-3; perhaps TRBD1 as D (5 bases). Germline loops: CDR1 LNHDA, CDR2 SQIVND (reference sequence). This CDR3 spans 14 amino acids. Trimming left V 4 bases short and J 2 bases short, with 10 bases between. The CDR3 sequence is CASSKRQNTDTQYF. In nucleotides, the CDR3 is TGTGCCAGTAGTAAACGACAGAACACAGATACGCAGTATTTT. Full variable domain (missing parts from reference TRBV19 and TRBJ2-3): DGGITQSPKYLFRKEGQNVTLSCEQNLNHDAMYWYRQDPGQGLRLIYYSQIVNDFQKGDIAEGYSVSREKKESFPLTVTSAQKNPTAFYLCASSKRQNTDTQYFGPGTRLTVL.

This chain joins TRBV11-3 and TRBJ2-7; the D gene is possibly TRBD2 (6 bases). The CDR3 loop spans 15 amino acids. The V gene's germline CDR1 is SGHNT and CDR2 YENEEA. V lost 1 base and J 1 base, leaving 11 bases between the germline ends. The CDR3 loop reads CASSLAGDGSYEQYF. The CDR3 DNA sequence: TGTGCCAGCAGCTTAGCGGGGGACGGTTCCTACGAGCAGTACTTC. Full variable domain (missing parts from reference TRBV11-3 and TRBJ2-7): EAGVVQSPRYKIIEKKQPVAFWCNPISGHNTLYWYLQNLGQGPELLIRYENEEAVDDSQLPKDRFSAERLKGVDSTLKIQPAELGDSAVYLCASSLAGDGSYEQYFGPGTRLTVT.

The rearrangement joins TRBV15 to TRBJ1-4; D is possibly TRBD1 (6 bases). Looked up from germline, CDR1 is LNHNV and CDR2 is YYDKDF (reference sequence). V was cut by 3 bases and J by 8 bases, with 13 bases left in between. The CDR3 is 14 residues long. CDR3 residues: CATSRKGTMEKLFF. The CDR3 region has the DNA TGTGCCACCAGCAGGAAAGGGACAATGGAAAAACTGTTTTTT.

The V and J genes are TRBV4-2 and TRBJ2-1, with D possibly being TRBD1 (6 bases). The V gene's germline CDR1 is LGHNA and CDR2 YNFKEQ. CDR3 length equals 14 residues. V lost 0 bases to trimming and J lost 8 bases, with 11 bases between them. CDR3 amino acids: CASSQEVRGHEQFF. The CDR3, as DNA: TGTGCCAGCAGCCAAGAAGTCAGGGGCCATGAGCAGTTCTTC.

This chain connects TRBV28 to TRBJ1-4; 7 bases agree with TRBD1. The germline V gene encodes CDR1 MDHEN and CDR2 SYDVKM. This CDR3 comprises 17 residues. V dropped 6 bases and J dropped 6; count of bases not matched to a gene: 16. The CDR3, as DNA: TGTGCCAGCAGGCAGACAGGGACATGGAGTGCCGATGAAAAACTGTTTTTT. Its protein is CASRQTGTWSADEKLFF.

As regards this clone: Germline is not matched at one junction end, which may reflect a read error. The V and J genes are TRBV7-2 and TRBJ2-7; 7 bases align to TRBD2. Germline CDR1 SGHTA, CDR2 FQGNSA. The CDR3 extends over 16 amino acids. Here the CDR3 reads CANSLWGGPSSYEQYF. In DNA, the CDR3 is TGTGCCAACAGCTTATGGGGGGGACCCAGCTCCTACGAGCAGTACTTC.

CDR3 loop: CASSLRGNRRDSNADTQYF. The CDR3 DNA is TGCGCCAGCAGCTTGAGGGGGAACCGCAGGGATAGTAATGCAGATACGCAGTATTTT. The V and J genes are TRBV5-1 and TRBJ2-3; D might be TRBD1 (6 bases). The CDR3 runs to 19 residues. CDR1 SGHRS and CDR2 YFSETQ come from the germline V gene. V lost 1 base and J lost 4, with 25 bases in between.

The V call is TRBV18, the J call TRBJ2-2, with 10 bases matching TRBD1. The CDR3 covers 16 residues. Looked up from germline, CDR1 is KGHSH and CDR2 is LQKENI. After removal of 3 bases from V and 2 bases from J, the junction contained 3 bases not matched to a gene. The CDR3 loop reads CASSPWTGGNTGELFF. CDR3 DNA: TGTGCCAGCTCACCCTGGACAGGGGGAAACACCGGGGAGCTGTTTTTT.

The rearrangement uses TRBV12-5 and TRBJ2-1; 10 bases are a match to TRBD1. Germline V CDR1 and CDR2: LGHNT, FRNRAP. J lost 5 bases, V lost 5 bases, and 15 bases had no gene match. The CDR3 contains 18 residues. CDR3 region: CASGPWTGGRWGDNEQFF. The CDR3 coding sequence is TGTGCTAGTGGTCCATGGACAGGGGGGAGGTGGGGAGACAATGAGCAGTTCTTC.

This chain links TRBV19 with TRBJ2-7; 9 bases are shared with TRBD2. The CDR3 is 15 residues long. The ends lost 3 bases at V and 6 bases at J; junction bases unmatched: 9. Germline V CDR1 and CDR2: LNHDA, SQIVND (reference sequence). The CDR3, as DNA: TGTGCCAGTAGTATTCAGACTAGCGGAGCCAGCGAGCAGTACTTC. Its protein is CASSIQTSGASEQYF.

J is TRBJ2-1 and V is TRBV30; 7 nucleotides match TRBD1. Germline V gene lookup returns CDR1 GTSNPN and CDR2 SVGIG (reference sequence). This CDR3 contains 14 residues. Trimming removed 2 bases from V and 2 bases from J; junction bases left unmatched: 3. In DNA form, the CDR3 reads TGTGCCTGGAGTCCGGACAGGACCTACAATGAGCAGTTCTTC. Its translation is CAWSPDRTYNEQFF.

The chain uses TRBV28 and TRBJ2-1; 7 bases match TRBD2. Germline loops: CDR1 MDHEN, CDR2 SYDVKM. This CDR3 has 16 residues. Trimming at V came to 8 bases and at J to 7 bases, leaving 17 bases not matched to a gene. This chain's CDR3 is CASGGDYRFTLNEQFF. The CDR3 DNA reads TGTGCCAGCGGCGGGGACTACCGATTCACCCTAAATGAGCAGTTCTTC.

The chain carries TRBV7-9 and TRBJ2-1; D ambiguous. Trimming took 2 bases from V and 8 from J, leaving 7 bases between them. Germline CDR1 is SEHNR and CDR2 is FQNEAQ (reference sequence). The CDR3 length is 12 residues. The CDR3 here is CASSLLGYEQFF. CDR3 coding DNA: TGTGCCAGCAGCTTATTGGGCTATGAGCAGTTCTTC.

The CDR3 reads CASVGTGTYNEQFF. CDR3 bases: TGTGCCAGCGTAGGGACAGGGACCTACAATGAGCAGTTCTTC. This sequence joins TRBV6-5 and TRBJ2-1; 9 positions agree with TRBD1. This CDR3 is built from 14 residues. After removal of 8 bases from V and 2 bases from J, the junction contained 4 bases not matched to a gene. Germline CDR1 MNHEY, CDR2 SVGAGI.

This clone has a handful of counts. The chain is built from TRBV5-5 and TRBJ2-1; 9 bases are a match to TRBD2. The CDR3 is 14 residues long. With 3 bases clipped from V and 12 bases from J, the junction kept 10 bases outside the gene matches. CDR1 SGHKS and CDR2 YYEKEE come from the germline V gene (reference sequence). CDR3 region: CASSSTGTSFGQFF. Here the CDR3 DNA reads TGTGCCAGCAGCTCAACCGGGACTAGCTTTGGGCAGTTCTTC.

This chain joins TRBV5-1 and TRBJ2-3, with 9 bases that match TRBD2. After removal of 0 bases from V and 1 base from J, the junction contained 6 bases not matched to a gene. This CDR3 spans 17 amino acids. Germline CDR1 SGHRS, CDR2 YFSETQ. CDR3 amino acids: CASSLGASGTGTDTQYF. CDR3 nucleotides: TGCGCCAGCAGCTTGGGCGCTAGCGGGACGGGCACAGATACGCAGTATTTT.

V usage is TRBV27 and J usage is TRBJ2-1; TRBD2 aligns across 11 bases. The CDR3 is 15 amino acids. CDR1 MNHEY and CDR2 SMNVEV come from the germline V gene (reference sequence). V lost 5 bases, J lost 4 bases, and 4 bases stayed unmatched. The CDR3 DNA reads TGTGCCAGCAGTCTACTAGCGGGAGCTTACAATGAGCAGTTCTTC. Its protein is CASSLLAGAYNEQFF.

The chain has TRBV2 and TRBJ1-5, with D uncertain. From germline, CDR1 is SNHLY and CDR2 FYNNEI. The V end lost 3 bases, the J end lost 3 bases, and 6 bases lay between the germline ends. The CDR3 extends over 13 amino acids. CDR3 in DNA: TGTGCCAGCAGTGACGACTACAATCAGCCCCAGCATTTT. Translation gives CASSDDYNQPQHF.

The chain employs TRBV9 and TRBJ2-7, with D possibly TRBD2 on 6 matching bases. V lost 0 bases, J lost 0 bases, and 10 bases lay in between. Per germline, CDR1 SGDLS and CDR2 YYNGEE. CDR3 length equals 15 residues. CDR3 loop: CASSVGSGTSYEQYF. In DNA form, the CDR3 reads TGTGCCAGCAGCGTAGGTAGCGGAACCTCCTACGAGCAGTACTTC. Drawing the rest from reference TRBV9 and TRBJ2-7, the complete variable domain is DSGVTQTPKHLITATGQRVTLRCSPRSGDLSVYWYQQSLDQGLQFLIQYYNGEERAKGNILERFSAQQFPDLHSELNLSSLELGDSALYFCASSVGSGTSYEQYFGPGTRLTVT.

This clone has only one observation. This chain connects TRBV28 to TRBJ1-4; 7 bases map to TRBD1. V lost 4 bases, J lost 8 bases, and 16 bases stayed unmatched. Germline V CDR1 and CDR2: MDHEN, SYDVKM. The CDR3 sequence is 17 residues long. CDR3 protein: CASSSGARQGLGEKLFF. Written as DNA, the CDR3 is TGTGCCAGCAGTTCCGGCGCCAGACAGGGATTGGGCGAAAAACTGTTTTTT.

This chain links TRBV27 with TRBJ2-7, with 8 bases identical to TRBD2. CDR3 length: 14 amino acids. Germline V gene sequence: CDR1 MNHEY, CDR2 SMNVEV (reference sequence). J lost 6 bases, V lost 4 bases, and 8 bases had no gene match. The DNA of the CDR3 is TGTGCCAGCAGTTCCGGGACTAGAGGTTTCGAGCAGTACTTC. This codes for CASSSGTRGFEQYF.

This chain uses TRBV30 with TRBJ1-4, with 9 positions matching TRBD1. The CDR3 contains 14 residues. With V trimmed by 3 bases and J by 9 bases, 8 bases remained unmatched. Per the germline V gene, CDR1 is GTSNPN and CDR2 is SVGIG (reference sequence). The CDR3: CAWRGQGGGKKLFF. CDR3 bases: TGTGCCTGGAGGGGACAGGGTGGGGGGAAAAAACTGTTTTTT.

Worth noting for this clone: The sample holds other DNA sequences that translate to the same CDR3. The V gene is TRBV19, the J gene TRBJ2-7; D is perhaps TRBD1 (5 bases). V was shortened by 6 bases and J by 2 bases, with 11 bases between the two germline ends. The CDR3 is made up of 13 amino acids. In germline, CDR1 is LNHDA, CDR2 SQIVND (reference sequence). CDR3 residues: CASSDSPTYEQYF. The DNA for the CDR3 is TGTGCCAGTAGCGACAGCCCAACCTACGAGCAGTACTTC.